One T cell receptor beta chain is described in this entry. This record comes from a study of cytomegalovirus exposure and HLA in healthy donors. Study context: Unique TCR beta sequences numbering some 110 million came from some 200 million T cells in an earlier analysis.

PCR was performed using 60 Vbeta and 13 Jbeta primers. The assay was immunoSEQ multiplex PCR, and TCRdb's table has in-frame clones only and misses some. Here the sample spans roughly 140,000 clones, around 65% being singletons. This receptor was identified in a woman aged 30 to 39 in good health and CMV-seropositive. The sequenced material came from PBMCs.

CDR3 DNA sequence: TGTGCCAGCAGCTTATCAGGGCGCAGCTCCTACAATGAGCAGTTCTTC. Translated, it gives CASSLSGRSSYNEQFF. This chain joins TRBV7-9 and TRBJ2-1; a possible D gene is TRBD1 (5 bases). The CDR3 extends over 16 amino acids. Trimming removed 2 bases from V and 0 bases from J, with 11 bases in between. Per germline, CDR1 SEHNR and CDR2 FQNEAQ (reference sequence).